The 2 T cell receptor beta chains below come from one sample, sequenced in a study of CD8 T cells in ankylosing spondylitis. Study-level points and caveats: Roughly eight highly homologous variants made up a TCR beta motif that seemed to typify ankylosing spondylitis blood.

Their cognate antigens are unknown. TCRdb reanalysed the 5' RACE reads using MiXCR and keeps one entry per CDR3 protein. The table includes 670,000 or so distinct CDR3 sequences, over 15% detected once. The sequencing input was blood, either unsorted or a sorted T cell fraction (not recorded which). The receptors stem from a male donor with ankylosing spondylitis.

This clonotype showed up just a few times. This chain connects TRBV6-5 to TRBJ2-2; D possibly uses TRBD1 or TRBD2 (6 bases each). V was trimmed by 5 bases and J by 6 bases, leaving 19 bases between them. This CDR3 has 16 residues. Germline V gene sequence: CDR1 MNHEY, CDR2 SVGAGI. CDR3: CASSHLGGSVPGELFF. The CDR3 DNA sequence: TGTGCCAGCAGTCACCTAGGGGGGAGCGTCCCCGGGGAGCTGTTTTTT.

The chain couples TRBV14 to TRBJ2-5; 10 positions agree with TRBD2. The CDR3 runs to 15 residues. J was trimmed by 5 bases and V by 3 bases; bases with no gene match: 6. The germline V gene has CDR1 SGHDN and CDR2 FVKESK. The CDR3 DNA reads as TGTGCCAGCAGCCACACTAGCGGGATTTGGGAGACCCAGTACTTC. Amino acids: CASSHTSGIWETQYF.